The subject of this entry is one TCR beta chain. No antigen is known for it. V lost 5 bases and J lost 4, with 23 bases in between. Germline V gives CDR1 SEHNR, CDR2 FQNEAQ (reference sequence). The CDR3 runs 17 residues. This sample is drawn from a study of cytomegalovirus exposure and HLA in healthy donors. Study background: Among the 350 to 500 donors who were genotyped, about 80% fell in the genetic ancestry cluster that is associated with self-reported Caucasian donors.

Study results and limitations: The classifier reportedly diagnosed cytomegalovirus status with high sensitivity and specificity.

This PCR relied on a set of 60 Vbeta primers and 13 Jbeta primers. Here immunoSEQ multiplex PCR was the method, and the copy in TCRdb shows in-frame clones only, minus some. Among 80,000 to 95,000 clones listed, 80% to 90% were seen once. This chain joins TRBV7-9 and TRBJ1-1; no reliable D call. The TCR sequence derives from a woman aged 25 to 39 in good health and CMV-seronegative. Source material: PBMCs. For the CDR3, the DNA is TGTGCCAGCAGCGACCGGGCCTCGGGGATCGCCAGCACTGAAGCTTTCTTT. Amino acids: CASSDRASGIASTEAFF.